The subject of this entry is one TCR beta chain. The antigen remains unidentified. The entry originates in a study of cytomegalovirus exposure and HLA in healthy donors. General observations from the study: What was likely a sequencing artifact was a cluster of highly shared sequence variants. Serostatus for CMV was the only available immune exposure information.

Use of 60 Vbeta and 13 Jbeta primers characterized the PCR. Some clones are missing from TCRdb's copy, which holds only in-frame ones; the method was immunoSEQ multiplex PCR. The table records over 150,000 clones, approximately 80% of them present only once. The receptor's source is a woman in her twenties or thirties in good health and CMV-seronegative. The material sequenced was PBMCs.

The CDR3 DNA reads TGTGCCAGCGGCTCACAGACCTACGAGCAGTACTTC. This encodes CASGSQTYEQYF. This sequence joins TRBV28 and TRBJ2-7; D unresolved. The CDR3 spans 12 residues. CDR1 and CDR2 (germline): MDHEN, SYDVKM. V gave up 8 bases and J gave up 2 bases, with 10 bases separating them.